These 12 T cell receptor beta chains share one sample of origin, sequenced in a study of response to subunit inactivated influenza vaccine. TCRdb used MiXCR to reprocess the RT-PCR reads, holding one entry per CDR3 protein. The sample contains approximately 290,000 distinct CDR3 sequences, 20% to 25% of which appear only once. The source was PBMCs from blood, collected about 19 months after vaccination. All receptors come from a man between 50 and 69 years old who received an inactivated influenza vaccine.

There are a few counts of this clonotype. The chain couples TRBV11-2 to TRBJ2-3; D not resolved. The CDR3 extends over 12 amino acids. Trimming stripped 3 bases from V and 8 bases from J, with 9 bases between. Germline V gene sequence: CDR1 SGHAT, CDR2 FQNNGV. The DNA of the CDR3 is TGTGCCAGCAGCTTTGTGAAGCGTACGCAGTATTTT. Protein: CASSFVKRTQYF.

The chain employs TRBV29-1 and TRBJ2-3; perhaps TRBD1 as D (5 bases). There are 14 residues in the CDR3. Trimming took 4 bases from V and 1 from J, leaving 12 bases between them. Per the germline V gene, CDR1 is SQVTM and CDR2 is ANQGSEA. In DNA, the CDR3 is TGCAGCGTTGTTCGTCTAGGGGGCACAGATACGCAGTATTTT. This sequence encodes CSVVRLGGTDTQYF.

This clonotype appeared a few times. The chain couples TRBV7-6 to TRBJ2-3; D may be TRBD2 (6 bases). Germline V gene sequence: CDR1 SGHVS, CDR2 FNYEAQ. The CDR3 runs 15 residues. V lost 3 bases, J lost 0 bases, and 10 bases lay in between. This CDR3 reads CASSFRGRSTDTQYF. In DNA, the CDR3 is TGTGCCAGCAGCTTCCGAGGGAGGAGCACAGATACGCAGTATTTT.

By sample fraction, this clonotype is medium-sized. The chain joins TRBV7-9 to TRBJ2-1, with D perhaps TRBD2 (5 bases). This CDR3 contains 16 residues. Deletions cut 5 bases from V and 6 bases from J, with 20 bases between. Germline V CDR1 and CDR2: SEHNR, FQNEAQ (reference sequence). The CDR3 region has the DNA TGTGCCAGCAGCCCCGGGATGGCCAGCTCACGCAATGAGCAGTTCTTC. Amino acid sequence: CASSPGMASSRNEQFF. The full variable domain, in which reference TRBV7-9 and TRBJ2-1 provide the parts outside the CDR3, is DTGVSQNPRHKITKRGQNVTFRCDPISEHNRLYWYRQTLGQGPEFLTYFQNEAQLEKSRLLSDRFSAERPKGSFSTLEIQRTEQGDSAMYLCASSPGMASSRNEQFFGPGTRLTVL.

V and J are TRBV4-3 and TRBJ2-3; 9 bases align to TRBD1. Losses at the gene ends were 5 bases for V and 3 bases for J; bases not matched to a gene: 6. The CDR3 totals 15 residues. CDR1 and CDR2 from the germline V gene are LGHNA and YSLEER. The CDR3 region has the DNA TGCGCCAGCAGCTTACAGGGGGCGCCGACAGATACGCAGTATTTT. This sequence encodes CASSLQGAPTDTQYF.

DNA for the CDR3: TGTGCCAGCAGCGTGGGGCCGGGACTAGCGGGAGATCTGGAGACCCAGTACTTC. Amino acid sequence: CASSVGPGLAGDLETQYF. The rearrangement uses TRBV9 and TRBJ2-5; 14 bases align to TRBD2. The germline V gene has CDR1 SGDLS and CDR2 YYNGEE. This CDR3 has 18 residues. The junction had 11 bases not matched to a gene; V was cut back by 2 bases and J by 5 bases.

This clonotype occurred a few times. This chain uses TRBV5-1 with TRBJ1-1, with TRBD1 identical over 7 bases. The CDR3 has 12 amino acids. The germline V gene has CDR1 SGHRS and CDR2 YFSETQ. V lost 2 bases, J lost 7 bases, and 2 bases stayed unmatched. CDR3: CASSFTGVEAFF. The CDR3 DNA reads TGCGCCAGCAGCTTTACAGGGGTTGAAGCTTTCTTT. The full variable domain, completed using reference TRBV5-1 and TRBJ1-1, is KAGVTQTPRYLIKTRGQQVTLSCSPISGHRSVSWYQQTPGQGLQFLFEYFSETQRNKGNFPGRFSGRQFSNSRSEMNVSTLELGDSALYLCASSFTGVEAFFGQGTRLTVV.

This clonotype was observed a handful of times. The rearrangement uses TRBV5-5 and TRBJ1-5; D is uncertain. The length of the CDR3 is 16 residues. The V and J ends lost 3 bases and 4 bases respectively, with 17 bases between them. Germline loops: CDR1 SGHKS, CDR2 YYEKEE (reference sequence). The CDR3: CASSSTRESANQPQHF. In DNA form, the CDR3 reads TGTGCCAGCAGCTCTACCCGGGAGTCAGCAAATCAGCCCCAGCATTTT.

The chain recombines TRBV4-1 with TRBJ2-1; D is uncertain. The CDR3 spans 14 residues. The germline V gene encodes CDR1 MGHRA and CDR2 YSYEKL. Between the trimmed V and J ends, which lost 1 base and 4 bases, there was a span of 8 bases. This CDR3 reads CASSQGLGYNEQFF. The CDR3 nucleotides are TGCGCCAGCAGCCAAGGGTTGGGTTACAATGAGCAGTTCTTC.

The genes are TRBV9 and TRBJ2-1; D gene uncertain. In germline, CDR1 is SGDLS, CDR2 YYNGEE. CDR3 length: 16 residues. The V gene lost 0 bases and the J gene lost 8 bases, with 18 bases spanning the gap. The CDR3 reads CASSVGQIRGLDEQFF. CDR3 coding DNA: TGTGCCAGCAGCGTAGGGCAGATCAGAGGTCTCGATGAGCAGTTCTTC.

V usage is TRBV18 and J usage is TRBJ2-7; TRBD2 agrees at 8 bases. The CDR3 extends over 16 amino acids. Germline assignment: CDR1 KGHSH and CDR2 LQKENI. Losses at the gene ends were 5 bases for V and 5 bases for J; bases not matched to a gene: 14. The CDR3: CASSTTEGLAPHEQYF. Here the CDR3 DNA reads TGTGCCAGCTCAACAACGGAAGGACTAGCTCCCCACGAGCAGTACTTC.

The chain combines TRBV20-1 with TRBJ1-2, with 10 bases aligning to TRBD1. V shed 4 bases and J 6 bases; nucleotides not matched to a gene: 8. The CDR3 is 14 amino acids. The germline gives CDR1 DFQATT, CDR2 SNEGSKA (reference sequence). The CDR3 is CSANLGQGSHGYTF. As DNA, the CDR3 is TGCAGTGCTAATTTGGGACAGGGGTCCCATGGCTACACCTTC.